A single sample is the source of the 30 T cell receptor beta chains below, sequenced in a study of vaccination and CD4 T cells after COVID-19. What these receptors recognize is not known. Treatment indicated: approximately 11-day PBMC culture with coronavirus spike peptide pools or control peptides (ViraFEST assay). Samples of CD4+ T cells were obtained from the unexposed donor before the COVID-19 pandemic (2011-2018). Scientists ran DNA taken from cultured CD4+ T cells through the Oncomine TCR Beta short-read assay for sequencing. TCRdb recomputed calls from the PCR reads with MiXCR, one row per CDR3 protein. The sample lists about 9,900 distinct CDR3 sequences, about 33% seen once, with about 32% in the top ten. The sequencing input was CD4+ T cells from blood, cultured in vitro. These receptors were taken from a human donor in good health.

The V call is TRBV7-9, the J call TRBJ1-6, with 8 bases identical to TRBD1. This CDR3 contains 14 residues. V lost 8 bases, J lost 7 bases, and 7 bases stayed unmatched. The germline V gene encodes CDR1 SEHNR and CDR2 FQNEAQ (reference sequence). The CDR3 DNA sequence: TGTGCCAGCGGGACCGGGACAGGCAATTCACCCCTCCACTTT. Amino acid sequence: CASGTGTGNSPLHF.

The chain has TRBV25-1 and TRBJ2-5; D uncertain. V was cut by 7 bases and J by 5 bases, with 5 bases left in between. Germline loops: CDR1 MGHDK, CDR2 SYGVNS. This CDR3 region has 10 residues. The CDR3 DNA follows: TGTGCCAGCACAGCTGAGACCCAGTACTTC. Amino acids: CASTAETQYF.

This chain joins TRBV25-1 and TRBJ1-1, with D tentatively TRBD1 (5 bases). Trimming left V 3 bases short and J 10 bases short, with 15 bases between. CDR1 MGHDK and CDR2 SYGVNS come from the germline V gene. The CDR3 sequence is 13 residues long. CDR3 sequence (DNA): TGTGCCAGCAGTGATGCGGGGGGAGGGACAGCTTTCTTT. Translated: CASSDAGGGTAFF.

This rearrangement joins TRBV12-3 or TRBV12-4 to TRBJ1-2, with TRBD1 matching 7 bases. The CDR3 has 15 residues. V shed 4 bases, J shed 0 bases, and the junction held 5 bases outside the gene matches. CDR3 loop: CASSSYGTANYGYTF. DNA for the CDR3: TGTGCCAGCAGTTCCTACGGGACAGCTAACTATGGCTACACCTTC.

This clonotype has only a few counts. The chain uses TRBV20-1 and TRBJ1-1; TRBD1 matches at 9 bases. CDR3 length equals 15 residues. Germline CDR1 and CDR2: DFQATT and SNEGSKA (reference sequence). V gave up 6 bases and J gave up 4 bases; unmatched junction bases: 12. CDR3 sequence reads: CSAGTGFFVGTEAFF. The DNA for the CDR3 is TGCAGTGCCGGGACAGGGTTCTTTGTCGGCACTGAAGCTTTCTTT.

The chain recombines TRBV12-3 or TRBV12-4 with TRBJ1-2, with D perhaps TRBD1 (5 bases). This CDR3 has 11 amino acids. Trimming took 5 bases from V and 5 from J, leaving 6 bases between them. CDR3 DNA sequence: TGTGCCAGCAGTCGACAGTATGGCTACACCTTC. Protein: CASSRQYGYTF.

The chain links TRBV6-1 to TRBJ1-6; no definite D call. Germline V gene data show CDR1 as MNHNS and CDR2 as SASEGT. V dropped 8 bases and J dropped 9 bases, with 17 bases sitting between them. This CDR3 spans 14 amino acids. For the CDR3, the DNA is TGTGCCAGCGGAACCGCCATGCTCAGTTCACCCCTCCACTTT. It specifies CASGTAMLSSPLHF.

This clonotype turned up a few times. V and J are TRBV10-3 and TRBJ1-1, with D perhaps TRBD1 (6 bases). Germline V gives CDR1 ENHRY, CDR2 SYGVKD. The CDR3 has 14 residues. The V and J ends lost 4 bases and 7 bases respectively, with 16 bases between them. CDR3 nucleotide sequence: TGTGCCATCAGTGCGGACAGCTCGGGGTTTGAAGCTTTCTTT. Translating it yields CAISADSSGFEAFF.

In its sample, this clonotype was seen a few times. The rearrangement uses TRBV6-2 or TRBV6-3 and TRBJ1-1, with D possibly TRBD1 on 5 matching bases. Germline V gene data show CDR1 as MNHEY and CDR2 as SVGEGT. V was shortened by 1 base and J by 2 bases, with 8 bases between the two germline ends. CDR3 length: 14 amino acids. CDR3 nucleotide sequence: TGTGCCAGCAGTTACTTTGACAGAAACACTGAAGCTTTCTTT. Its protein product is CASSYFDRNTEAFF.

This clonotype is large (0.1 to 1%) in the sample. The chain recombines TRBV7-2 with TRBJ1-1; TRBD1 matches at 7 bases. CDR1 and CDR2 from the germline V gene are SGHTA and FQGNSA. The CDR3 sequence is 13 residues long. V was clipped by 3 bases and J by 4 bases; unmatched bases: 2. CDR3 amino acids: CASSFGTATEAFF. Here the CDR3 DNA reads TGTGCCAGCAGCTTCGGGACAGCCACTGAAGCTTTCTTT.

The chain couples TRBV6-1 to TRBJ1-1; TRBD1 matches 9 bases. The germline gives CDR1 MNHNS, CDR2 SASEGT. The length of the CDR3 is 15 residues. The J segment lost 4 bases and the V segment lost 6 bases, leaving 9 bases of the junction unmatched. In DNA form, the CDR3 reads TGTGCCAGCAGACTACGCAGGGACAGGGCCACTGAAGCTTTCTTT. Its protein is CASRLRRDRATEAFF.

The chain links TRBV5-1 to TRBJ1-1; tentative D call: TRBD1 (5 bases). This CDR3 is built from 13 residues. Looked up from germline, CDR1 is SGHRS and CDR2 is YFSETQ. Trimming removed 0 bases from V and 6 bases from J, with 9 bases in between. The DNA of the CDR3 is TGCGCCAGCAGCTTGGGGGGCGAGTCTGAAGCTTTCTTT. The encoded protein is CASSLGGESEAFF.

The genes are TRBV6-1 and TRBJ1-1, with D possibly matching TRBD1 (5 bases). The V end lost 8 bases, the J end lost 13 bases, and 11 bases lay between the germline ends. Germline CDR1 reads MNHNS; CDR2 reads SASEGT. The CDR3 extends over 9 amino acids. The CDR3 is CASGTGFFF. CDR3 nucleotide sequence: TGTGCCAGCGGGACGGGGTTTTTCTTT.

This clonotype was detected a few times. The chain uses TRBV21-1 and TRBJ2-7; the table's TRBD1 call for D was not verified on the DNA. TRBV21-1 is recorded as a pseudogene. The CDR3 loop spans 13 amino acids. For the CDR3, the DNA is TGTGCCAGCAGCGCCAACAGGGGGGGCGAGCAGTACTTC. Protein: CASSANRGGEQYF.

This clonotype appeared a few times. The V and J genes are TRBV19 and TRBJ1-1, with D unclear. Per the germline V gene, CDR1 is LNHDA and CDR2 is SQIVND (reference sequence). Trimming took 7 bases from V and 6 from J, leaving 21 bases between them. This CDR3 contains 15 residues. This CDR3 is CASTILSGESSEAFF. CDR3 nucleotides: TGTGCCAGTACGATCCTGAGCGGGGAGTCTTCTGAAGCTTTCTTT. Filled out from reference TRBV19 and TRBJ1-1, the complete variable domain reads DGGITQSPKYLFRKEGQNVTLSCEQNLNHDAMYWYRQDPGQGLRLIYYSQIVNDFQKGDIAEGYSVSREKKESFPLTVTSAQKNPTAFYLCASTILSGESSEAFFGQGTRLTVV.

This chain links TRBV27 with TRBJ1-5; D is ambiguous. The CDR3 sequence is 17 residues long. Trimming took off 8 bases at V and 5 bases at J, with 25 bases between the two ends. Germline V lookup: CDR1 MNHEY, CDR2 SMNVEV (reference sequence). The CDR3, as DNA: TGTGCCAGCTCATCCCGCGGAGGGCGCGAGCCTCATCAGCCCCAGCATTTT. This gives the protein CASSSRGGREPHQPQHF.

A few counts support this clonotype. The V and J genes are TRBV7-6 and TRBJ1-1; possibly TRBD1 for D (5 bases). The germline V gene has CDR1 SGHVS and CDR2 FNYEAQ. CDR3 size: 12 residues. V lost 4 bases and J 4 bases, leaving 7 bases between the germline ends. The chain's CDR3 is CASSSRGTEAFF. DNA for the CDR3: TGTGCCAGCAGCTCTAGGGGCACTGAAGCTTTCTTT.

This clonotype was seen a single time. CDR3 DNA: TGTGCCAGCAGTGCGGGACTAGCTCCCAATGAGCAGTTCTTC. Translation gives CASSAGLAPNEQFF. This chain uses TRBV2 with TRBJ2-1; 9 positions match TRBD2. Germline values: CDR1 SNHLY, CDR2 FYNNEI. This CDR3 has 14 amino acids. The V gene end was trimmed by 4 bases and the J gene end by 6 bases; junction bases not matched to a gene: 4.

V and J are TRBV7-3 and TRBJ2-5; D may be TRBD1 or TRBD2 (5 bases each). Germline values: CDR1 SGHTA, CDR2 FQGTGA. Trimming removed 2 bases at V and 7 bases at J, with 8 bases between. The CDR3 consists of 12 residues. The CDR3 nucleotides read TGTGCCAGCAGCTTAGGGGACGGGACCCAGTACTTC. Protein product: CASSLGDGTQYF. Full variable domain (rest looked up from reference TRBV7-3 and TRBJ2-5): GAGVSQTPSNKVTEKGKYVELRCDPISGHTALYWYRQSLGQGPEFLIYFQGTGAADDSGLPNDRFFAVRPEGSVSTLKIQRTERGDSAVYLCASSLGDGTQYFGPGTRLLVL.

The chain recombines TRBV30 with TRBJ1-6; D may be TRBD1 (6 bases). The germline CDR1 and CDR2 sequences are GTSNPN and SVGIG (reference sequence). Trimming took off 0 bases at V and 6 bases at J, with 12 bases between the two ends. This CDR3 is built from 15 residues. The CDR3 reads CAWSVGGTSNSPLHF. The CDR3 region has the DNA TGTGCCTGGAGTGTTGGTGGGACAAGTAATTCACCCCTCCACTTT.

The genes are TRBV2 and TRBJ2-5; 11 bases line up with TRBD2. The CDR3 totals 17 residues. Trimming at V came to 5 bases and at J to 2 bases, leaving 10 bases not matched to a gene. In germline, CDR1 is SNHLY, CDR2 FYNNEI. In DNA, the CDR3 is TGTGCCAGCAGTTCACCGGAGGGACTAGCGGAGCAAGAGACCCAGTACTTC. Translating it yields CASSSPEGLAEQETQYF.

The chain couples TRBV19 to TRBJ1-2; TRBD1 agrees at 9 bases. The germline CDR1 and CDR2 sequences are LNHDA and SQIVND (reference sequence). The CDR3 covers 13 residues. The junction had 6 bases not matched to a gene; V was cut back by 4 bases and J by 9 bases. CDR3 protein: CASSTGQGTSYTF. DNA of the CDR3: TGTGCCAGTAGTACCGGACAGGGGACAAGCTACACCTTC.

As DNA, the CDR3 is TGCAGTGCTTCTAGGGGGATGGTCACTGAAGCTTTCTTT. Protein sequence: CSASRGMVTEAFF. The rearrangement links TRBV20-1 to TRBJ1-1, with a possible D match to TRBD1 (6 bases). The V gene's germline CDR1 is DFQATT and CDR2 SNEGSKA (reference sequence). The CDR3 is made up of 13 amino acids. V was shortened by 5 bases and J by 4 bases, with 14 bases between the two germline ends.

CDR3 in amino acids: CASSPTGLANTEAFF. For the CDR3, the DNA is TGTGCCAGCAGTCCGACAGGGTTGGCGAACACTGAAGCTTTCTTT. The chain carries TRBV14 and TRBJ1-1; TRBD1 aligns across 7 bases. The CDR3 runs to 15 residues. The germline V gene has CDR1 SGHDN and CDR2 FVKESK. The V and J ends lost 6 bases and 1 base, in that order; junction bases with no gene match: 8.

This clonotype was observed a few times. The chain recombines TRBV7-9 with TRBJ1-1, with D hard to call. Deletions cut 1 base from V and 7 bases from J, with 10 bases between. The CDR3 extends over 13 amino acids. Germline values: CDR1 SEHNR, CDR2 FQNEAQ (reference sequence). The CDR3 loop reads CASSLGEQREAFF. The CDR3 DNA reads TGTGCCAGCAGCTTAGGTGAACAGCGTGAAGCTTTCTTT.

This clonotype has more than one count but fewer than ten. The CDR3 here is CASSFMNGNTEAFF. CDR3 bases: TGTGCCAGCAGCTTCATGAATGGGAACACTGAAGCTTTCTTT. This sequence joins TRBV5-6 and TRBJ1-1; D unresolved. The CDR3 loop spans 14 amino acids. Germline values: CDR1 SGHDT, CDR2 YYEEEE. The ends were cut back, 2 bases at V and 1 base at J, with 9 bases in the middle.

The table lists this clonotype with a few counts. V and J are TRBV27 and TRBJ2-1; 7 nucleotides match TRBD1. V lost 7 bases and J lost 2; bases outside the gene matches: 8. The CDR3 length is 15 residues. The germline V gene encodes CDR1 MNHEY and CDR2 SMNVEV (reference sequence). CDR3 protein: CASIGYGTAYNEQFF. Here the CDR3 DNA reads TGTGCCAGCATCGGTTATGGGACAGCCTACAATGAGCAGTTCTTC.

The gene calls are TRBV20-1 and TRBJ2-5; TRBD1 might be the D (6 bases). Per germline, CDR1 DFQATT and CDR2 SNEGSKA (reference sequence). This CDR3 comprises 15 residues. Trimming shortened V by 3 bases and J by 0 bases, and 14 bases separated the two germline ends. CDR3 coding DNA: TGCAGTGCTAGTGGACGACAGGACTACCAAGAGACCCAGTACTTC. Protein: CSASGRQDYQETQYF.

This chain links TRBV9 with TRBJ1-5; 8 bases agree with TRBD1. The CDR3 totals 14 residues. CDR1 is SGDLS, CDR2 YYNGEE, per germline. Losses at the gene ends were 0 bases for V and 7 bases for J; bases not matched to a gene: 3. For the CDR3, the DNA is TGTGCCAGCAGCGTAGAGGACAGGGTCCAGCCCCAGCATTTT. As protein: CASSVEDRVQPQHF.

The chain links TRBV10-3 to TRBJ2-7; D may be TRBD2 (6 bases). The CDR3 runs 14 residues. CDR1 is ENHRY, CDR2 SYGVKD, per germline. V lost 10 bases to trimming and J lost 2 bases, with 18 bases between them. This chain's CDR3 is CATSPGTSTYEQYF. In nucleotides, the CDR3 is TGTGCCACATCCCCCGGGACTTCAACCTACGAGCAGTACTTC.